This is a list of T cell receptor beta chains from one sample in a study of breast tumors, draining lymph nodes, adjacent tissues. MiXCR, applied by TCRdb to the multiplex PCR reads, yields one record per CDR3 protein. The table lists tens of thousands of distinct CDR3 sequences, just over 35% of them singletons. Sequencing was done on a sample of breast tumor tissue. Receptor source: a female donor with breast cancer. Some clones in this sample may be carry-over from other donors' samples. CDR3s include the opening cysteine and the closing phenylalanine or tryptophan. The D gene is left open where the match is weak. The size entry is marked missing in some rows and otherwise reads once, few, many or a size class.

clone_size | d_call | j_call | v_call | cdr3_nt | cdr3_aa
few | NA | TRBJ1-6 | TRBV30 | TGTGCCTGGAGTCGTCATGTTCCTAATTCACCCCTCCACTTT | CAWSRHVPNSPLHF
NA | NA | TRBJ2-3 | TRBV7-2 | TGTGCCAGCAGCAGGTTCTGGGGCGCAGATACGCGGTATTTT | CASSRFWGADTRYF
medium-sized | TRBD2 | TRBJ2-5 | TRBV7-6 | TGTGCCAGCAGCCCCGGTATAGCGGGAGGTGAGACCCAGTACTTC | CASSPGIAGGETQYF
many | TRBD2 | TRBJ2-3 | TRBV12-3/TRBV12-4 | TGTGCCAGCAAAGGGAGCGGGGGGACTACGCAGTATTTT | CASKGSGGTTQYF
many | TRBD2 | TRBJ2-3 | TRBV5-1 | TGCGCCAGCAGCTTGTCAGCGGGAGGGCCGGGAGATACGCAGTATTTT | CASSLSAGGPGDTQYF
many | TRBD1 | TRBJ1-4 | TRBV29-1 | TGCAGCGTGAGCGGACAGGGCGGCGGTGAAAAACTGTTTTTT | CSVSGQGGGEKLFF
many | NA | TRBJ2-1 | TRBV19 | TGTGCCAGTAGTATAGGGGGGAAATACAATGAGCAGTTCTTC | CASSIGGKYNEQFF
many | TRBD1 | TRBJ2-5 | TRBV7-9 | TGTGCCAGCAGCCCAGACGCCGGGACAGGGGGACAAGAGACCCAGTACTTC | CASSPDAGTGGQETQYF
NA | NA | TRBJ1-5 | TRBV7-6 | TGTGCCAGCAGCTTAGGGGGGCCCCTTGGGAATCAGGCCCAGCATTTT | CASSLGGPLGNQAQHF
NA | TRBD2 | TRBJ2-3 | TRBV20-1 | TGCAGTGCTCTAGCGGGAAGTGGAGATACGCAGTATTTT | CSALAGSGDTQYF
many | NA | TRBJ1-2 | TRBV7-2 | TGTGCCAGCAGCCTAAAAGGGCGGGGGCTCGGCTATGGCTACACCTTC | CASSLKGRGLGYGYTF
many | TRBD2 | TRBJ2-3 | TRBV7-9 | TGTGCCAGCAGCCAAGGACTAGTCCCAGATACGCAGTATTTT | CASSQGLVPDTQYF
many | TRBD2 | TRBJ2-3 | TRBV14 | TGTGCCAGCAGCCAAGACTTGACTAGCGGGAGGGATACGCAGTATTTT | CASSQDLTSGRDTQYF
NA | NA | TRBJ2-4 | TRBV20-1 | TGCAGTGGGTCGATCGGGGCCCGGGCCAAAAACATTCAGTACTTC | CSGSIGARAKNIQYF
many | NA | TRBJ2-1 | TRBV9 | TGTGCCAGCAGCGTGGGGTTGGGCAATGAGCAGTTCTTC | CASSVGLGNEQFF
many | TRBD2 | TRBJ2-1 | TRBV3-1 | TGTGCCAGCAGCCCCAAGGCGGCGGGAGGGGAGTTCTTC | CASSPKAAGGEFF
NA | NA | TRBJ2-2 | TRBV3-2 | TGTGCCAGCAGCCAATCCGGCGGGAGGGGCGAACACCGGGGAGCCCTGTTTTTT | CASSQSGGRGEHRGALFF
many | NA | TRBJ2-7 | TRBV7-8 | TGTGCCAGCAGCTTGGGTTCTCAGGGAGTCCTTTTCTACGAGCAGTACTTC | CASSLGSQGVLFYEQYF
many | NA | TRBJ2-4 | TRBV5-1 | TGCGCCAGCCTAGATCTAGCCAAAAACATTCAGTACTTC | CASLDLAKNIQYF
many | TRBD2 | TRBJ2-1 | TRBV20-1 | TGCAGTGCCCCGACTAGCGGTAGCTCCTACAATGAGCAGTTCTTC | CSAPTSGSSYNEQFF
once | NA | TRBJ1-4 | TRBV7-2 | TGTGCCAGCAGCCGAAGCCCTAGGGAAAAACTGTTTTTT | CASSRSPREKLFF
many | TRBD1 | TRBJ1-6 | TRBV14 | TGTGCCAGCAGCCTCGGGACAGGACTAGCCCTAAACTCACCCCTCCACTTT | CASSLGTGLALNSPLHF
many | NA | TRBJ1-5 | TRBV5-8 | TGTGCCAGCAGCTCGCTCGGGCCCCAGCATTTT | CASSSLGPQHF
many | TRBD1 | TRBJ2-7 | TRBV7-2 | TGTGCCAGCAGCTTAGTCGGACAGGGTGTGGACGAGCAGTACTTC | CASSLVGQGVDEQYF
NA | TRBD2 | TRBJ2-3 | TRBV6-6 | TGTGCCAGCAGTTCTCCCCCGACGGCGGCGGGAGTATTGGCCACAGATACGCAGTATTTT | CASSSPPTAAGVLATDTQYF
many | TRBD2 | TRBJ2-7 | TRBV12-3/TRBV12-4 | TGTGCCAGCAGCTCAGCGGGAGTTACCTACGAGCAGTACTTC | CASSSAGVTYEQYF
many | NA | TRBJ1-4 | TRBV7-2 | TGTGCCAGCAGCCTGGACCTGGGGAATGAAAAACTGTTTTTT | CASSLDLGNEKLFF
NA | TRBD2 | TRBJ2-4 | TRBV9 | TGTGCCAGCAGCTCAAGCGGGGGAACAGCCAAAAACATTCAGTACTTC | CASSSSGGTAKNIQYF
NA | TRBD2 | TRBJ2-7 | TRBV6-1 | TGTGCCAGCAGTAGAATTGGGACTAGCGGATTCGTCTACGAGCAGTACTTT | CASSRIGTSGFVYEQYF
many | TRBD2 | TRBJ2-2 | TRBV4-1 | TGCGCCAGCAGCCCTTCTAGCGGGAGGGTCGGGGAGCTGTTTTTT | CASSPSSGRVGELFF
NA | TRBD2 | TRBJ2-2 | TRBV14 | TGTGCCAGCAGCAACCGGGGAGGGGCGAACACCGGGGAGCTGTTTTTT | CASSNRGGANTGELFF
many | NA | TRBJ1-2 | TRBV6-2/TRBV6-3 | TGTGCCAGCAGTTACGACCCCTACTCAGGGTACTATGGCTACACCTTC | CASSYDPYSGYYGYTF
NA | TRBD2 | TRBJ2-3 | TRBV6-2/TRBV6-3 | TGTGCCAGCAGTTACCCTGGACTAGCGGCTAGCACAGATACGCAGTATTTT | CASSYPGLAASTDTQYF
many | NA | TRBJ2-7 | TRBV20-1 | TGCAGTGCCCATTTCCCCGGACTATCCTCCTACGAGCAGTACTTC | CSAHFPGLSSYEQYF
NA | TRBD1 | TRBJ2-7 | TRBV19 | TGTGCCAGTAGTATGGGTGTCGGGACAGGGGATTTGTCCTACGAGCAGTACTTC | CASSMGVGTGDLSYEQYF
many | TRBD1 | TRBJ2-3 | TRBV7-8 | TGTGCCAGCAGCTTAGTACAGGGGGTATCGACAGATACGCAGTATTTT | CASSLVQGVSTDTQYF
few | NA | TRBJ1-2 | TRBV3-1 | TGTGCCAGCAGCCAAGATCCCTCCGGGGGTAGGGGCTACACCTTC | CASSQDPSGGRGYTF
NA | TRBD1 | TRBJ1-5 | TRBV6-1 | TGTGCCAGCAGTGAAATAGGTGGGACAGGGAGGCCTTATAGCAATCAGCCCCAGCATTTT | CASSEIGGTGRPYSNQPQHF
many | NA | TRBJ2-3 | TRBV11-2 | TGTGCCAGCAGCTTAGACAGGTCAGATACGCAGTATTTT | CASSLDRSDTQYF
many | TRBD1 | TRBJ2-7 | TRBV6-5 | TGTGCCAGCAGTCGACAGGGCCCCTCCTACGAGCAGTACTTC | CASSRQGPSYEQYF
many | TRBD2 | TRBJ2-1 | TRBV2 | TGTGCCAGTTCTAGCGGGAGGGCCAATGAGCAGTTCTTC | CASSSGRANEQFF